Listed below are T cell receptor beta chains from one sample, sequenced in a study of T cell responses to AZD1222 COVID-19 vaccine. Measured with immunoSEQ multiplex PCR; TCRdb has only the in-frame clones, and not every one. The top ten clones hold around a quarter of a sample with 100,000 to 150,000 clones, roughly nine tenths of them seen once. The material sequenced was peripheral blood, taken on day 0 of AZD1222 vaccination. These receptors originate from an adult in good health. Each CDR3 is given with its conserved first and last residue. The D gene is left open where the match is weak. Size is stated for part of the rows, as once, few or many counts, or as a class when the clone is expanded.

V gene: TRBV5-1; D gene: TRBD2; J gene: TRBJ2-5; clone size: few; CDR3 DNA: TGCGCCAGCAGCTCAAGCGGGGACCAAGAGACCCAGTACTTC; CDR3 protein: CASSSSGDQETQYF
V gene: TRBV7-9; D gene: -; J gene: TRBJ1-1; clone size: -; CDR3 DNA: TGTGCCAGCACCTTAGTCATTATAACAGGGTTAGGGTTCACTGAAGCTTTCTTT; CDR3 protein: CASTLVIITGLGFTEAFF
V gene: TRBV21-1; D gene: -; J gene: TRBJ2-7; clone size: -; CDR3 DNA: TGTGCCACCACCCCCCAGGGGGCCAATAACCACGAGCAGTACTTC; CDR3 protein: CATTPQGANNHEQYF
V gene: TRBV9; D gene: -; J gene: TRBJ1-4; clone size: -; CDR3 DNA: TGTGCCAGCAGCGTGGGAGGGGCGGATGAAAAACTGTTTTTT; CDR3 protein: CASSVGGADEKLFF
V gene: TRBV19; D gene: -; J gene: TRBJ2-6; clone size: -; CDR3 DNA: TGTGCCAGTACCGGGACCCACACTGGGGCCAACGTCCTGACTTTC; CDR3 protein: CASTGTHTGANVLTF
V gene: TRBV4-2; D gene: TRBD1; J gene: TRBJ2-7; clone size: once; CDR3 DNA: TGTGCCAGCAGCCAAGACTGGACAGGACCCTACGAGCAGTACTTC; CDR3 protein: CASSQDWTGPYEQYF
V gene: TRBV12-5; D gene: -; J gene: TRBJ2-3; clone size: -; CDR3 DNA: TGTGCTAGTGGTTTGGGTACCGTGGGCACAGATACGCAGTATTTT; CDR3 protein: CASGLGTVGTDTQYF
V gene: TRBV3-1/TRBV3-2; D gene: TRBD2; J gene: TRBJ2-3; clone size: -; CDR3 DNA: TGTGCCAGCAGCCCGGGACTAGCGGTCACAGATACGCAGTATTTT; CDR3 protein: CASSPGLAVTDTQYF
V gene: TRBV6-1; D gene: -; J gene: TRBJ2-7; clone size: -; CDR3 DNA: TGTGCCAGCAGTGACCGCCGGGACGGATACGAGCAGTACTTC; CDR3 protein: CASSDRRDGYEQYF
V gene: TRBV9; D gene: -; J gene: TRBJ2-7; clone size: -; CDR3 DNA: TGTGCCAGCAGCCGCAGCTTGTTGGAGAGCGAGCAGTACTTC; CDR3 protein: CASSRSLLESEQYF
V gene: TRBV5-1; D gene: -; J gene: TRBJ2-7; clone size: -; CDR3 DNA: TGCGCCAGCAGCTGGGCCCTAGGACAGCCCCGACGGGAGCAGTACTTC; CDR3 protein: CASSWALGQPRREQYF
V gene: TRBV11-2; D gene: -; J gene: TRBJ1-2; clone size: -; CDR3 DNA: TGTGCCAGCAGCTTAGGGGCAGGAGACTATGGCTACACCTTC; CDR3 protein: CASSLGAGDYGYTF
V gene: TRBV3-1/TRBV3-2; D gene: -; J gene: TRBJ2-3; clone size: -; CDR3 DNA: TGTGCCAGCAGCCGTCAGGGCCCAAGTACAGATACGCAGTATTTT; CDR3 protein: CASSRQGPSTDTQYF
V gene: TRBV6-5; D gene: -; J gene: TRBJ1-5; clone size: -; CDR3 DNA: TGTGCCAGCAGAAGTCGGGGGAACAATCAGCCCCAGCATTTT; CDR3 protein: CASRSRGNNQPQHF
V gene: TRBV7-9; D gene: TRBD2; J gene: TRBJ2-5; clone size: -; CDR3 DNA: TGTGCCAGCGGCTCTTCACTAGCGGGGGGGCTTATTGGAGAGACCCAGTACTTC; CDR3 protein: CASGSSLAGGLIGETQYF
V gene: TRBV6-5; D gene: -; J gene: TRBJ2-7; clone size: -; CDR3 DNA: TGTGCCAGCACCTCACCAGCCTACGAGCAGTACTTC; CDR3 protein: CASTSPAYEQYF
V gene: TRBV2; D gene: -; J gene: TRBJ1-6; clone size: once; CDR3 DNA: TGTGCCAGCAGACGGGAGCCCAATTCACCCCTCCACTTT; CDR3 protein: CASRREPNSPLHF
V gene: TRBV15; D gene: -; J gene: TRBJ2-1; clone size: -; CDR3 DNA: TGTGCCACCAGAGCAGACCTCTCCTACAATGAGCAGTTCTTC; CDR3 protein: CATRADLSYNEQFF
V gene: TRBV6-5; D gene: -; J gene: TRBJ1-2; clone size: -; CDR3 DNA: TGTGCCAGCAGCCGGCTAGGGCGTGATGGCTACACCTTC; CDR3 protein: CASSRLGRDGYTF
V gene: TRBV9; D gene: -; J gene: TRBJ2-7; clone size: -; CDR3 DNA: TGTGCCAGCAGCCCAGCAGGGTTTAGCGGGCAGTACTTC; CDR3 protein: CASSPAGFSGQYF
V gene: TRBV20-1; D gene: -; J gene: TRBJ1-6; clone size: -; CDR3 DNA: TGCAGTGCTAGTGGGGCAACCTATAATTCACCCCTCCACTTT; CDR3 protein: CSASGATYNSPLHF